This entry describes one T cell receptor (beta chain). The data were taken from a study of technical replicates of blood from several donors. The ends were cut back, 2 bases at V and 0 bases at J, with 14 bases in the middle. This CDR3 is built from 16 residues. Germline V lookup: CDR1 LNHNV, CDR2 YYDKDF (reference sequence). The data were produced by immunoSEQ multiplex PCR, yet TCRdb's version contains in-frame clones alone and is incomplete. The data show 55,000 to 85,000 clones, just under 97% seen once. The sequence derives from a human donor in good health. Sequencing used T cells isolated from PBMCs. V is TRBV15 and J is TRBJ2-7; a weak D match, TRBD2 (6 bases). CDR3 sequence: CATSRLGTASSYEQYF. The CDR3 DNA reads as TGTGCCACCAGCAGACTCGGGACTGCGAGCTCCTACGAGCAGTACTTC.